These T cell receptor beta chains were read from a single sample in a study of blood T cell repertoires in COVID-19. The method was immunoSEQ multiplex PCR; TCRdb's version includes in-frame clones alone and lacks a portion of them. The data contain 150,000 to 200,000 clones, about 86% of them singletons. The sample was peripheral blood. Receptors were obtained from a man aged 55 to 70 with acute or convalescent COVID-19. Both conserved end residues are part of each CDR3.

CDR3aa: CATPAGGRSYNEQFF
j_gene: TRBJ2-1
v_gene: TRBV12-2

CDR3aa: CASSLLLTSGNEQFF
j_gene: TRBJ2-1
v_gene: TRBV3-1/TRBV3-2

CDR3aa: CASSLEFGTGELFF
j_gene: TRBJ2-2
v_gene: TRBV11-3

CDR3aa: CASSSAGPSGGELFF
j_gene: TRBJ2-2
v_gene: TRBV9

CDR3aa: CASSSRGPTSRYYEQYF
j_gene: TRBJ2-7
v_gene: TRBV7-6

CDR3aa: CASSWDRVNEQFF
j_gene: TRBJ2-1
v_gene: TRBV5-1

CDR3aa: CASSVSGYSYEQYF
j_gene: TRBJ2-7
v_gene: TRBV19

CDR3aa: CASSTGTGGALIEKLFF
j_gene: TRBJ1-4
v_gene: TRBV5-1

CDR3aa: CASSFFLGGEGYTF
j_gene: TRBJ1-2
v_gene: TRBV5-1

CDR3aa: CASRPLATGYNEQFF
j_gene: TRBJ2-1
v_gene: TRBV2

CDR3aa: CASNRQAGLNQPQHF
j_gene: TRBJ1-5
v_gene: TRBV10-2

CDR3aa: CAWSPSSGANVLTF
j_gene: TRBJ2-6
v_gene: TRBV30

CDR3aa: CSVEVSGVNTEAFF
j_gene: TRBJ1-1
v_gene: TRBV29-1

CDR3aa: CASSTTGASYGYTF
j_gene: TRBJ1-2
v_gene: TRBV28

CDR3aa: CAWEPGRNTEAFF
j_gene: TRBJ1-1
v_gene: TRBV30

CDR3aa: CASSQMTGGNEQYF
j_gene: TRBJ2-7
v_gene: TRBV4-1

CDR3aa: CASSVEAGFTEAFF
j_gene: TRBJ1-1
v_gene: TRBV9

CDR3aa: CASSPGGDRGYEQYF
j_gene: TRBJ2-7
v_gene: TRBV5-5

CDR3aa: CASRPRLAGGDEQFF
j_gene: TRBJ2-1
v_gene: TRBV11-2

CDR3aa: CASSFVQGGTYGYTF
j_gene: TRBJ1-2
v_gene: TRBV5-1

CDR3aa: CASSLPGGRTAFF
j_gene: TRBJ1-1
v_gene: TRBV28

CDR3aa: CASGQDSNQPQHF
j_gene: TRBJ1-5
v_gene: TRBV10-2

CDR3aa: CASSPLTGVWGQPQHF
j_gene: TRBJ1-5
v_gene: TRBV28

CDR3aa: CASSPRASGSDEQFF
j_gene: TRBJ2-1
v_gene: TRBV11-2

CDR3aa: CASSLLPGAQVLYEQYF
j_gene: TRBJ2-7
v_gene: TRBV7-2

CDR3aa: CASSWGLAESYEQYF
j_gene: TRBJ2-7
v_gene: TRBV6-5

CDR3aa: CASSLLNRGVSYEQYF
j_gene: TRBJ2-7
v_gene: TRBV7-8

CDR3aa: CASNFGGPGANVLTF
j_gene: TRBJ2-6
v_gene: TRBV28

CDR3aa: CASSLRGQGAETQYF
j_gene: TRBJ2-5
v_gene: TRBV7-3

CDR3aa: CAISRATGQGAEAFF
j_gene: TRBJ1-1
v_gene: TRBV10-3

CDR3aa: CSASQTSYGYTF
j_gene: TRBJ1-2
v_gene: TRBV20-1

CDR3aa: CTAGGWLSEQFF
j_gene: TRBJ2-1
v_gene: TRBV6-5

CDR3aa: CASSFDTPGMPQHF
j_gene: TRBJ1-5
v_gene: TRBV2

CDR3aa: CASSPKTSVRRHEQYF
j_gene: TRBJ2-7
v_gene: TRBV3-1/TRBV3-2

CDR3aa: CASSSRIVTDTQYF
j_gene: TRBJ2-3
v_gene: TRBV3-1/TRBV3-2